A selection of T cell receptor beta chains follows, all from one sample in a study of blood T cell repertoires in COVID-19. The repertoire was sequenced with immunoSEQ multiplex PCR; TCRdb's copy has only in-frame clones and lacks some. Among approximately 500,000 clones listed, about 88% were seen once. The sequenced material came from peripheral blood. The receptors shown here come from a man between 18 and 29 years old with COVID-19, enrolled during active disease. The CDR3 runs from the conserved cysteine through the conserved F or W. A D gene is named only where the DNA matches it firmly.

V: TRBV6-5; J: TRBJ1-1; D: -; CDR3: CASSSRVDTEAFF; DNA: TGTGCCAGCAGCTCCAGGGTAGACACTGAAGCTTTCTTT
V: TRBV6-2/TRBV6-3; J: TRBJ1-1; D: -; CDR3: CASSYGPGVNTEAFF; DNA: TGTGCCAGCAGTTACGGACCGGGGGTGAACACTGAAGCTTTCTTT
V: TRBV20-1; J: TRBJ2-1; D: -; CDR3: CSATQYNEQFF; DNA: TGCAGTGCAACCCAGTACAATGAGCAGTTCTTC
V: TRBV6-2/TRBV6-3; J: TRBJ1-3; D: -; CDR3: CASSYMAVWFGPSSGNTIYF; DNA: TGTGCCAGCAGTTACATGGCCGTTTGGTTTGGGCCAAGCTCTGGAAACACCATATATTTT
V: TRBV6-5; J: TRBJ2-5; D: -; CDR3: CASRPPFGLRETQYF; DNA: TGTGCCAGCAGGCCACCTTTCGGACTGAGGGAGACCCAGTACTTC
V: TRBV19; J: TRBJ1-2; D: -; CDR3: CASSFPGVVYGYTF; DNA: TGTGCCAGTAGTTTTCCCGGGGTTGTCTATGGCTACACCTTC
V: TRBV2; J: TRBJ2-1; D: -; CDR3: CASRIQYNEQFF; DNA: TGTGCCAGCAGAATACAGTACAATGAGCAGTTCTTC
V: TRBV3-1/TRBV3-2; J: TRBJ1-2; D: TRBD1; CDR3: CASSQHAGGYGYTF; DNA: TGTGCCAGCAGCCAACATGCAGGGGGCTATGGCTACACCTTC
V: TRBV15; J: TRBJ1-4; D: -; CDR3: CATSTARRTNEKLFF; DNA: TGTGCCACCAGCACCGCACGGCGGACTAATGAAAAACTGTTTTTT
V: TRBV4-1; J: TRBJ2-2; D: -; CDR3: CASRANPLNTGELFF; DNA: TGCGCCAGCAGAGCCAATCCTCTCAACACCGGGGAGCTGTTTTTT
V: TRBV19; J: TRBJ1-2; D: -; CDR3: CATNGGGYTF; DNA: TGTGCCACCAACGGCGGTGGCTACACCTTC
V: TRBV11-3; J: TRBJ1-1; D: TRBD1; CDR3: CASSSFQGAHTEAFF; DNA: TGTGCCAGCAGCTCCTTTCAGGGGGCGCACACTGAAGCTTTCTTT
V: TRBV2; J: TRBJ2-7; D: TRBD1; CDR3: CASRGDRGRNNEQYF; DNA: TGTGCCAGCAGAGGAGACAGGGGTCGAAACAACGAGCAGTACTTC
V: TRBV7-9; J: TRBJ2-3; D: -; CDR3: CASSAYSADTQYF; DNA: TGTGCCAGCAGCGCCTACTCCGCGGATACGCAGTATTTT
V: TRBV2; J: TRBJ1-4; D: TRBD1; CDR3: CASSGWGTAEKLFF; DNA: TGTGCCAGCAGTGGATGGGGGACAGCAGAAAAACTGTTTTTT
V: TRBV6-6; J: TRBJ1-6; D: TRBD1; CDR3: CASSTRQGNSPLHF; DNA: TGTGCCAGCAGTACTCGACAGGGTAATTCACCCCTCCACTTT
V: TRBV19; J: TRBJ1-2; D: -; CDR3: CASSRGGQDYGYTF; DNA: TGTGCCAGTAGTCGGGGGGGACAAGACTATGGCTACACCTTC
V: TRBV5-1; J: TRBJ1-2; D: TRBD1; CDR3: CASSLVFQGVYGYTF; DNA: TGCGCCAGCAGCTTGGTATTTCAGGGGGTCTATGGCTACACCTTC
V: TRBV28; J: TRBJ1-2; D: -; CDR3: CASSEGRGPNYGYTF; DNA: TGTGCCAGCAGTGAAGGAAGGGGCCCTAACTATGGCTACACCTTC
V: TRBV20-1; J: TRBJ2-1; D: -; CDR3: CSASNPNEQFF; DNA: TGCAGTGCTAGCAATCCCAATGAGCAGTTCTTC
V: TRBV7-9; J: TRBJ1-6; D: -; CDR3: CASSPLDRNNSPLHF; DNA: TGTGCCAGCAGTCCGCTAGACAGAAATAATTCACCCCTCCACTTT
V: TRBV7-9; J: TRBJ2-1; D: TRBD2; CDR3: CASNHLGLAGADEQFF; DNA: TGTGCCAGCAACCACCTTGGACTAGCGGGAGCCGATGAGCAGTTCTTC
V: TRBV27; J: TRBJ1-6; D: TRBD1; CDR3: CASSSTSQGADKSPLHF; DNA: TGTGCCAGCAGTTCTACATCCCAGGGGGCGGATAAGTCACCCCTCCACTTT
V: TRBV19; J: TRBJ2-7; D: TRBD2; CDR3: CASRRLAGAEQYF; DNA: TGTGCCAGTAGGAGACTAGCGGGAGCTGAGCAGTACTTC
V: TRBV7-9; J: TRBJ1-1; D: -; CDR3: CASSLGTAGGFF; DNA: TGTGCCAGCAGCTTAGGGACGGCGGGGGGTTTCTTT
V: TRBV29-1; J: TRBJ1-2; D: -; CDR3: CSVERGVGYGYTF; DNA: TGCAGCGTTGAGCGGGGAGTGGGCTATGGCTACACCTTC
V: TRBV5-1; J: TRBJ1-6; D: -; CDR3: CASGRDYNSPLHF; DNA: TGCGCCAGCGGCAGGGACTATAATTCACCCCTCCACTTT
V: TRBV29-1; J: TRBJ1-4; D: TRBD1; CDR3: CSVRGTGGDGEKLFF; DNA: TGCAGCGTTAGGGGAACAGGGGGCGATGGTGAAAAACTGTTTTTT
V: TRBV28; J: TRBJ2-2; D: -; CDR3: CASRLDGVGTGELFF; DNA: TGTGCCAGCAGATTGGACGGGGTTGGTACCGGGGAGCTGTTTTTT
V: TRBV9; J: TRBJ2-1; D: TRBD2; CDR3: CASSVESGIVSEQFF; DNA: TGTGCCAGCAGCGTAGAAAGCGGGATAGTCAGTGAGCAGTTCTTC
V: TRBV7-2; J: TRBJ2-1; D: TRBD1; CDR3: CASSLAGPGGVQFF; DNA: TGTGCCAGCAGCTTAGCAGGTCCAGGGGGCGTGCAGTTCTTC
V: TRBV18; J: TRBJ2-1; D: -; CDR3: CASSPPGGASYNEQFF; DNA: TGTGCCAGCTCACCACCGGGGGGGGCATCATACAATGAGCAGTTCTTC
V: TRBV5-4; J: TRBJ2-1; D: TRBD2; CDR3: CASSAGTSIYNEQFF; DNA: TGTGCCAGCAGCGCCGGGACTAGCATCTACAATGAGCAGTTCTTC
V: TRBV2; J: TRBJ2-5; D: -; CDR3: CASMRGPGVETQYF; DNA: TGTGCCAGCATGAGGGGACCGGGGGTAGAGACCCAGTACTTC
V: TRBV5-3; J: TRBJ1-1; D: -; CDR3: CARSLRSGIEATEAFF; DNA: TGTGCCAGAAGCTTGCGTTCAGGGATAGAAGCAACTGAAGCTTTCTTT
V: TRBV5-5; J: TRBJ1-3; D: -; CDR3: CASSLSVGGSGNTIYF; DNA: TGTGCCAGCAGCCTCAGCGTGGGTGGCTCTGGAAACACCATATATTTT
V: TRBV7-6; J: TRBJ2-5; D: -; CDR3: CASSSGVQTQYF; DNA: TGTGCCAGCAGCTCCGGTGTCCAGACCCAGTACTTC
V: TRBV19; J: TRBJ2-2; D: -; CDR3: CASSIRGGTGELFF; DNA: TGTGCCAGTAGTATCCGCGGCGGGACCGGGGAGCTGTTTTTT
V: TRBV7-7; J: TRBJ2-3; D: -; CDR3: CASSLEAGSADTQYF; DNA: TGTGCTAGCAGCTTAGAGGCCGGGAGTGCAGATACGCAGTATTTT
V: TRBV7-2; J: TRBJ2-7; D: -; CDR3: CASTLRGFGRTREQYF; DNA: TGTGCCAGCACCCTTCGGGGTTTCGGCAGGACCCGGGAGCAGTACTTC
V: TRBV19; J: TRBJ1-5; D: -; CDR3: CASSISDRSNQPQHF; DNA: TGTGCCAGTAGTATCAGTGACAGGAGCAATCAGCCCCAGCATTTT